This is a list of T cell receptor beta chains from one sample in a study of shared T cell receptors in the human thymus. The assay was immunoSEQ multiplex PCR, and TCRdb's table has in-frame clones only and misses some. The table records hundreds of thousands of clones, about 90% of them present only once. This sample was shared with a second study, whose subject was human thymus T cells.

Sequencing used thymocytes. The receptors stem from a boy in the first two years of life with a congenital heart defect. CDR3s include the opening cysteine and the closing phenylalanine or tryptophan. A D gene is named only where the DNA matches it firmly. The size of a clone is reported for some rows only, either as once, few or many, or as a class for expanded clones.

v_gene,j_gene,d_gene,abundance,len,CDR3aa,CDR3nt
TRBV6-5,TRBJ2-5,TRBD1,once,15,CASSTQGANQETQYF,TGTGCCAGCAGTACACAGGGGGCGAACCAAGAGACCCAGTACTTC
TRBV18,TRBJ2-4,TRBD1,.,17,CASSPTPGGIAKNIQYF,TGTGCCAGCTCACCGACTCCAGGGGGTATCGCCAAAAACATTCAGTACTTC
TRBV5-1,TRBJ2-6,.,.,19,CASSLGGDRHFSGANVLTF,TGCGCCAGCAGCTTGGGGGGGGACAGACACTTCTCTGGGGCCAACGTCCTGACTTTC
TRBV18,TRBJ2-3,TRBD2,few,18,CASSPTEGLAGVVDTQYF,TGTGCCAGCTCACCAACGGAAGGACTAGCCGGAGTTGTGGATACGCAGTATTTT
TRBV18,TRBJ2-7,TRBD2,.,17,CASSQKGLAPLEREQYF,TGTGCCAGCTCACAAAAGGGACTAGCGCCTCTAGAGCGGGAGCAGTACTTC
TRBV28,TRBJ2-1,TRBD2,.,15,CASSLAREGYNEQFF,TGTGCCAGCAGTTTGGCGCGGGAGGGGTACAATGAGCAGTTCTTC
TRBV4-1,TRBJ2-1,.,.,17,CASSRPQTYSSYNEQFF,TGCGCCAGCAGCCGCCCTCAGACTTACTCATCCTACAATGAGCAGTTCTTC
TRBV5-1,TRBJ2-5,TRBD1,once,17,CASSSQYGQGAPETQYF,TGCGCCAGCAGCTCCCAGTACGGGCAGGGGGCTCCGGAGACCCAGTACTTC
TRBV15,TRBJ2-7,TRBD2,.,18,CATSRDGDPGLAVHEQYF,TGTGCCACCAGCAGAGATGGGGATCCGGGACTAGCGGTCCACGAGCAGTACTTC
TRBV5-6,TRBJ2-1,TRBD2,.,16,CASSLRSGSSYNEQFF,TGTGCCAGCAGCTTGAGGAGCGGGAGTTCCTACAATGAGCAGTTCTTC
TRBV4-3,TRBJ2-7,TRBD2,.,15,CASSELAGSPYEQYF,TGCGCCAGCAGCGAATTAGCGGGGTCCCCCTACGAGCAGTACTTC
TRBV5-6,TRBJ2-7,.,.,17,CASSLWRRAQGSHEQYF,TGTGCCAGCAGCTTGTGGCGACGGGCACAGGGTTCCCACGAGCAGTACTTC
TRBV30,TRBJ1-1,.,.,14,CAWSWGSMNTEAFF,TGTGCCTGGAGTTGGGGCAGCATGAACACTGAAGCTTTCTTT
TRBV27,TRBJ1-1,.,.,12,CASSFKGTEAFF,TGTGCCAGCAGTTTTAAGGGGACTGAAGCTTTCTTT
TRBV5-1,TRBJ2-1,.,.,16,CASSLKEFSSYNEQFF,TGCGCCAGCAGCTTGAAGGAGTTTAGCTCCTACAATGAGCAGTTCTTC
TRBV28,TRBJ2-7,.,.,16,CASSLASGRGFYEQYF,TGTGCCAGCAGTTTGGCTTCGGGCAGGGGTTTTTACGAGCAGTACTTC
TRBV6-4,TRBJ2-7,TRBD2,.,14,CASSEERGGYEQYF,TGTGCCAGCAGTGAGGAGCGGGGGGGCTACGAGCAGTACTTC
TRBV10-3,TRBJ1-2,.,.,17,CAISEPGQFLVMLGYTF,TGTGCCATCAGTGAGCCCGGACAGTTCTTGGTAATGTTGGGCTACACCTTC
TRBV27,TRBJ1-1,.,.,13,CASSLLGRTEAFF,TGTGCCAGCAGTTTACTGGGGCGGACTGAAGCTTTCTTT
TRBV19,TRBJ1-4,TRBD1,.,15,CASSPRTGAPEKLFF,TGTGCCAGTAGTCCCCGGACAGGGGCCCCTGAAAAACTGTTTTTT
TRBV28,TRBJ1-5,TRBD1,.,18,CASSLVWDRSKPNLQQHF,TGTGCCAGCAGTTTAGTGTGGGACAGGTCGAAACCCAACTTGCAACAGCATTTT
TRBV4-3,TRBJ2-2,TRBD2,.,20,CASSQDTPSGSNSASGELFF,TGCGCCAGCAGCCAAGACACCCCTAGCGGGAGTAATAGTGCTTCCGGGGAGCTGTTTTTT
TRBV27,TRBJ2-5,TRBD1,.,14,CASSALGQGETQYF,TGTGCCAGCAGTGCGTTGGGACAGGGAGAGACCCAGTACTTC
TRBV14,TRBJ2-2,TRBD2,.,16,CASSPSSGGRTGELFF,TGTGCCAGCAGCCCTTCTAGCGGGGGGAGGACCGGGGAGCTGTTTTTT
TRBV6-5,TRBJ2-7,.,.,13,CASSYGASYEQYF,TGTGCCAGCAGTTACGGGGCATCCTACGAGCAGTACTTC
TRBV4-2,TRBJ1-2,TRBD1,.,17,CASSRAGTGQATYGYTF,TGTGCCAGCAGCCGAGCTGGCACTGGACAGGCGACTTATGGCTACACCTTC
TRBV6-6,TRBJ1-2,TRBD1,few,14,CASSPSDRDYGYTF,TGTGCCAGCAGTCCATCGGACAGGGACTATGGCTACACCTTC
TRBV6-5,TRBJ1-5,.,.,15,CASRQDRWGGDPQHF,TGTGCCAGCAGACAAGACAGGTGGGGAGGGGATCCCCAGCATTTT
TRBV28,TRBJ2-1,TRBD2,.,19,CASSLLEGLAGGPSNEQFF,TGTGCCAGCAGTTTACTCGAGGGACTAGCGGGAGGGCCGAGCAATGAGCAGTTCTTC
TRBV10-1,TRBJ1-4,TRBD1,.,14,CASGDRPANEKLFF,TGCGCCAGCGGGGACAGGCCCGCTAATGAAAAACTGTTTTTT
TRBV7-9,TRBJ2-7,.,.,15,CASSLGGSESNEQYF,TGTGCCAGCAGCTTAGGCGGGTCAGAATCCAACGAGCAGTACTTC
TRBV5-1,TRBJ1-5,.,once,15,CASSLYSGGGQPQHF,TGCGCCAGCAGCTTATATTCGGGGGGTGGTCAGCCCCAGCATTTT
TRBV5-1,TRBJ2-2,TRBD1,.,16,CASSFGGQGRTGELFF,TGCGCCAGCAGCTTTGGTGGACAGGGGAGGACCGGGGAGCTGTTTTTT
TRBV5-4,TRBJ2-3,TRBD2,.,15,CASRRGTTHTDTQYF,TGTGCCAGCAGACGCGGGACTACCCACACAGATACGCAGTATTTT
TRBV4-2,TRBJ1-2,TRBD1,.,17,CASSQEGQKVTQHGYTF,TGTGCCAGCAGCCAAGAGGGACAGAAAGTAACCCAGCATGGCTACACCTTC